The 29 T cell receptor beta chains presented below share a single source sample, sequenced in a study of radiotherapy plus CTLA-4 blockade in lung cancer. Libraries were prepared by immunoSEQ multiplex PCR; TCRdb keeps only in-frame clonotypes and omits some of them. Altogether some 50,000 clones are present, roughly three quarters being singletons, with the ten largest covering about 2.9%. This material consisted of peripheral blood, taken from a patient treated with radiotherapy plus ipilimumab. Receptors originate from a human donor with non-small cell lung cancer who had a partial response to radiotherapy plus ipilimumab.

The chain employs TRBV11-2 and TRBJ2-1; no reliable D call. The CDR3 length is 14 residues. V lost 0 bases and J 3 bases, leaving 6 bases between the germline ends. Germline CDR1 and CDR2: SGHAT and FQNNGV. DNA for the CDR3: TGTGCCAGCAGCTTAGAGACATTCTACAATGAGCAGTTCTTC. The encoded protein is CASSLETFYNEQFF.

The chain couples TRBV5-1 to TRBJ1-1; 8 nucleotides match TRBD1. V was pared by 2 bases and J by 1 base, with 7 bases of the junction left unmatched. Looked up from germline, CDR1 is SGHRS and CDR2 is YFSETQ. This CDR3 comprises 16 residues. CDR3 amino acids: CASSFGQGYQNTEAFF. The CDR3, as DNA: TGCGCCAGCAGCTTCGGACAGGGCTACCAGAACACTGAAGCTTTCTTT.

The V call is TRBV7-8, the J call TRBJ2-1, with 10 bases lining up with TRBD2. V was pared by 5 bases and J by 8 bases, with 18 bases of the junction left unmatched. The CDR3 totals 18 residues. CDR1 and CDR2 from the germline V gene are SGHVS and FQNEAQ. CDR3 sequence reads: CASSATGTSDHRWDEQFF. As DNA, the CDR3 is TGTGCCAGCAGCGCTACGGGGACTAGCGACCACAGGTGGGATGAGCAGTTCTTC.

This clone has a single count. The V gene is TRBV2, the J gene TRBJ2-3; 9 positions match TRBD2. Germline lookup yields CDR1 SNHLY and CDR2 FYNNEI. V dropped 0 bases and J dropped 5; count of bases not matched to a gene: 3. This CDR3 is built from 15 residues. The chain's CDR3 is CASSEAPLAGDTQYF. CDR3 nucleotide sequence: TGTGCCAGCAGTGAAGCGCCACTAGCGGGAGATACGCAGTATTTT.

The chain has TRBV4-3 and TRBJ1-6, with 7 nucleotides matching TRBD1. Per germline, CDR1 LGHNA and CDR2 YSLEER. V dropped 0 bases and J dropped 10; count of bases not matched to a gene: 6. This CDR3 has 15 residues. Here the CDR3 reads CASSQDTGAGSPLHF. In DNA, the CDR3 is TGCGCCAGCAGCCAAGATACAGGGGCTGGCTCACCCCTCCACTTT.

The genes are TRBV7-9 and TRBJ1-1, with unresolved D. The CDR3 totals 10 residues. Trimming pared 2 bases from V and 9 bases from J, leaving 4 bases between. Germline V CDR1 and CDR2: SEHNR, FQNEAQ (reference sequence). The CDR3 reads CASSLLQAFF. DNA for the CDR3: TGTGCCAGCAGCTTACTACAAGCTTTCTTT.

About this clone itself: Other DNA sequences from this sample encode an identical CDR3 as well. J is TRBJ2-3 and V is TRBV5-1; TRBD2 matches 8 bases. After removal of 0 bases from V and 0 bases from J, the junction contained 0 bases not matched to a gene. The CDR3 spans 15 residues. The germline CDR1 and CDR2 sequences are SGHRS and YFSETQ. Written as DNA, the CDR3 is TGCGCCAGCAGCTTGGGCGGGGGGAGCACAGATACGCAGTATTTT. This encodes CASSLGGGSTDTQYF.

This sequence joins TRBV2 and TRBJ2-7; possibly TRBD1 for D (6 bases). The CDR3 is 14 residues long. Between the trimmed V and J ends, which lost 6 bases and 3 bases, there was a span of 15 bases. Germline values: CDR1 SNHLY, CDR2 FYNNEI. The CDR3, as DNA: TGTGCCAGCAGCCTCCGGGACACAGACTACGAGCAGTACTTC. Translation: CASSLRDTDYEQYF.

The gene calls are TRBV7-9 and TRBJ1-1, with 8 bases that match TRBD1. V gave up 4 bases and J gave up 4 bases; unmatched junction bases: 11. The CDR3 contains 16 residues. Germline V gene sequence: CDR1 SEHNR, CDR2 FQNEAQ (reference sequence). The CDR3: CASSSHRGAVSTEAFF. The CDR3 coding sequence is TGTGCCAGCAGCTCTCACAGGGGGGCGGTTAGCACTGAAGCTTTCTTT.

The chain is built from TRBV7-3 and TRBJ2-5; 9 bases are a match to TRBD1. Germline V lookup: CDR1 SGHTA, CDR2 FQGTGA. J lost 7 bases, V lost 0 bases, and 12 bases had no gene match. The CDR3 is 17 residues long. As DNA, the CDR3 is TGTGCCAGCAGCTTAACCACCGGACAGGGGCGCTCTTCGACCCAGTACTTC. It encodes CASSLTTGQGRSSTQYF.

J is TRBJ1-6 and V is TRBV29-1; D is uncertain. The V gene's germline CDR1 is SQVTM and CDR2 ANQGSEA. Trimming cost V 4 bases and J 6 bases, with 13 bases left between them. The CDR3 has 14 residues. The CDR3 sequence is CSVVRSLVNSPLHF. CDR3 nucleotide sequence: TGCAGCGTTGTTCGTAGTTTAGTTAATTCACCCCTCCACTTT.

The J gene is TRBJ2-5, the V gene TRBV10-2; 10 positions agree with TRBD1. The germline gives CDR1 WSHSY, CDR2 SAAADI. The CDR3 runs to 14 residues. V shed 6 bases, J shed 5 bases, and the junction held 6 bases outside the gene matches. The DNA of the CDR3 is TGCGCCAGCAGCGTGACAGGGGGCGGTGAGACCCAGTACTTC. Protein: CASSVTGGGETQYF.

V and J are TRBV2 and TRBJ1-2; TRBD1 agrees at 7 bases. Germline V CDR1 and CDR2: SNHLY, FYNNEI. CDR3 length: 15 residues. The trim removed 7 bases at V and 3 bases at J, leaving 11 bases unmatched. The CDR3 loop is CASIRTGSEDYGYTF. CDR3 coding DNA: TGTGCCAGCATCCGGACAGGCTCAGAAGACTATGGCTACACCTTC.

The rearrangement links TRBV19 to TRBJ2-7, with 7 nucleotides matching TRBD2. The V and J ends lost 5 bases and 2 bases, in that order; junction bases with no gene match: 3. The CDR3 has 13 amino acids. CDR1 is LNHDA, CDR2 SQIVND, per germline (reference sequence). DNA of the CDR3: TGTGCCAGTAGTGTGCGGGGGACCTACGAGCAGTACTTC. It codes for CASSVRGTYEQYF.

This chain's CDR3 is CASSLRLAGYNEQFF. In DNA, the CDR3 is TGTGCCAGCAGTTTACGACTAGCGGGGTACAATGAGCAGTTCTTC. The chain recombines TRBV6-1 with TRBJ2-1, with 11 bases aligning to TRBD2. Unmatched junction bases numbered 4, after V lost 5 bases and J lost 4 bases. CDR1 is MNHNS, CDR2 SASEGT, per germline. The CDR3 covers 15 residues.

The V call is TRBV13, the J call TRBJ2-7; 9 positions match TRBD2. The CDR3 totals 15 residues. Germline V CDR1 and CDR2: PRHDT, FYEKMQ (reference sequence). With V trimmed by 0 bases and J by 2 bases, 2 bases remained unmatched. The CDR3 reads CASSLGSGGTYEQYF. For the CDR3, the DNA is TGTGCCAGCAGCTTAGGTAGCGGGGGTACCTACGAGCAGTACTTC.

The rearrangement joins TRBV19 to TRBJ2-1; a possible D gene is TRBD2 (6 bases). The CDR3 runs 14 residues. From germline, CDR1 is LNHDA and CDR2 SQIVND (reference sequence). V was cut by 4 bases and J by 1 base, with 8 bases left in between. CDR3 nucleotide sequence: TGTGCCAGTAGTACCGGGGGTTCCTACAATGAGCAGTTCTTC. Its translation is CASSTGGSYNEQFF. The variable domain in full, completed from reference TRBV19 and TRBJ2-1, reads DGGITQSPKYLFRKEGQNVTLSCEQNLNHDAMYWYRQDPGQGLRLIYYSQIVNDFQKGDIAEGYSVSREKKESFPLTVTSAQKNPTAFYLCASSTGGSYNEQFFGPGTRLTVL.

This chain connects TRBV10-3 to TRBJ2-7, with TRBD1 identical over 10 bases. This CDR3 is built from 15 residues. Per the germline V gene, CDR1 is ENHRY and CDR2 is SYGVKD. V shed 7 bases and J 4 bases; nucleotides not matched to a gene: 10. This CDR3 reads CAIKDPGQGFYEQYF. The CDR3 DNA follows: TGTGCCATCAAAGACCCGGGACAGGGGTTTTACGAGCAGTACTTC.

The rearrangement links TRBV19 to TRBJ2-5; 8 bases line up with TRBD2. Germline trimming cut 3 bases from V and 1 base from J; bases unmatched to any gene: 4. This CDR3 is built from 15 residues. Germline CDR1 reads LNHDA; CDR2 reads SQIVND (reference sequence). Written as DNA, the CDR3 is TGTGCCAGTAGTATCGGCGGGGGGCTCCAAGAGACCCAGTACTTC. Its protein product is CASSIGGGLQETQYF.

The V and J genes are TRBV11-2 and TRBJ1-2; D may be TRBD1 (5 bases). The germline V and J ends were trimmed by 0 bases and 5 bases, with 13 bases remaining between them. The CDR3 has 15 residues. Per germline, CDR1 SGHAT and CDR2 FQNNGV. CDR3 in amino acids: CASSLDSGTQYGYTF. The CDR3 nucleotides read TGTGCCAGCAGCTTAGATAGCGGGACTCAATATGGCTACACCTTC. Variable domain in full (rest from reference TRBV11-2 and TRBJ1-2): EAGVAQSPRYKIIEKRQSVAFWCNPISGHATLYWYQQILGQGPKLLIQFQNNGVVDDSQLPKDRFSAERLKGVDSTLKIQPAKLEDSAVYLCASSLDSGTQYGYTFGSGTRLTVV.

The chain has TRBV15 and TRBJ1-6; tentative D call: TRBD1 (6 bases). Germline lookup yields CDR1 LNHNV and CDR2 YYDKDF (reference sequence). CDR3 size: 15 residues. The V end lost 0 bases, the J end lost 11 bases, and 14 bases lay between the germline ends. The CDR3 region has the DNA TGTGCCACCAGCAGAGAAAATACAGGGTCGGCACCCCTCCACTTT. This translates into CATSRENTGSAPLHF.

This rearrangement joins TRBV7-9 to TRBJ2-3; 7 bases agree with TRBD1. The CDR3 is 15 residues long. V shed 0 bases and J 2 bases; nucleotides not matched to a gene: 2. CDR1 is SEHNR and CDR2 is FQNEAQ in the germline V gene (reference sequence). The CDR3 reads CASSLATGDTDTQYF. The CDR3 nucleotides read TGTGCCAGCAGCTTAGCAACAGGGGACACAGATACGCAGTATTTT.

This chain links TRBV9 with TRBJ1-3; the D is unclear. The CDR3 is 14 residues long. The germline V gene encodes CDR1 SGDLS and CDR2 YYNGEE. Trimming removed 0 bases from V and 3 bases from J, with 7 bases in between. The DNA of the CDR3 is TGTGCCAGCAGCGTAGCTGTTAGTGGAAACACCATATATTTT. Encoded protein: CASSVAVSGNTIYF.

This chain links TRBV18 with TRBJ1-2; D perhaps matches TRBD1 (6 bases). CDR1 is KGHSH, CDR2 LQKENI, per germline. V lost 6 bases to trimming and J lost 4 bases, with 15 bases between them. The CDR3 runs to 14 residues. The CDR3, as DNA: TGTGCCAGCTCCCAAGTTACAGGGTCCTATGGCTACACCTTC. This sequence encodes CASSQVTGSYGYTF.

This chain uses TRBV4-1 with TRBJ2-1; TRBD1 is a possible D gene (8 bases). V was clipped by 4 bases and J by 10 bases, with 17 bases between them. CDR3 size: 14 residues. Germline loops: CDR1 MGHRA, CDR2 YSYEKL. CDR3 protein: CASSPLDREGEQFF. The CDR3 DNA reads TGCGCCAGCAGCCCCCTGGACAGGGAGGGCGAGCAGTTCTTC.

This clone was counted only a few times. V usage is TRBV18 and J usage is TRBJ2-3; 9 bases line up with TRBD1. J gave up 2 bases and V 2 bases, and 5 bases lay outside the gene matches. The CDR3 sequence is 16 residues long. The germline V gene has CDR1 KGHSH and CDR2 LQKENI. The CDR3 reads CASSPTDRGFTDTQYF. CDR3 DNA sequence: TGTGCCAGCTCACCAACAGACAGGGGGTTCACAGATACGCAGTATTTT.

The chain joins TRBV5-1 to TRBJ1-2; D is uncertain. Germline assignment: CDR1 SGHRS and CDR2 YFSETQ. V was pared by 7 bases and J by 8 bases, with 21 bases between. The CDR3 extends over 14 amino acids. CDR3 protein: CASGDRFYLGGYTF. The DNA for the CDR3 is TGCGCCAGCGGAGACCGCTTCTACCTCGGGGGCTACACCTTC.

The chain is built from TRBV6-4 and TRBJ1-6; a possible D gene is TRBD1 (6 bases). The germline V and J ends were trimmed by 8 bases and 7 bases, with 15 bases remaining between them. The CDR3 sequence is 14 residues long. From germline, CDR1 is MRHNA and CDR2 SNTAGT. CDR3 region: CASAVRGENSPLHF. CDR3 in DNA: TGTGCCAGCGCAGTCAGGGGCGAGAATTCACCCCTCCACTTT.

This chain joins TRBV7-2 and TRBJ1-5; D uncertain. The CDR3 is 15 amino acids. Germline assignment: CDR1 SGHTA and CDR2 FQGNSA. V lost 1 base and J lost 3, with 10 bases in between. The CDR3, as DNA: TGTGCCAGCAGCTTAGGCGGCGGTCTCAATCAGCCCCAGCATTTT. As protein: CASSLGGGLNQPQHF. The full variable domain, with the rest looked up from reference TRBV7-2 and TRBJ1-5, is GAGVSQSPSNKVTEKGKDVELRCDPISGHTALYWYRQSLGQGLEFLIYFQGNSAPDKSGLPSDRFSAERTGGSVSTLTIQRTQQEDSAVYLCASSLGGGLNQPQHFGDGTRLSIL.